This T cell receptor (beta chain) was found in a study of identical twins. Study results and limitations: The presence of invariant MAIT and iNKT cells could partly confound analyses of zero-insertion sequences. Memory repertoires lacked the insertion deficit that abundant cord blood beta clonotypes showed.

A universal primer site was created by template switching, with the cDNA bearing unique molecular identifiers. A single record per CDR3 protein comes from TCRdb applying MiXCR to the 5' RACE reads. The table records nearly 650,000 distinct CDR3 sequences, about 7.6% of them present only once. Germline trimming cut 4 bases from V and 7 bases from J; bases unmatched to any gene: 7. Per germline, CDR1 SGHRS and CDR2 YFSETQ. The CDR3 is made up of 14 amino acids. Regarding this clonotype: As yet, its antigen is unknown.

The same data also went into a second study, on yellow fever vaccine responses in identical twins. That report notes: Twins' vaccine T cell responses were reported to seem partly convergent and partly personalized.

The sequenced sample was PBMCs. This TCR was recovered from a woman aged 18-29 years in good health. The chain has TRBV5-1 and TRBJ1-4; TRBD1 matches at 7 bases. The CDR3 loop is CASSIGQVGEKLFF. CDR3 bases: TGCGCCAGCAGCATCGGACAGGTCGGTGAAAAACTGTTTTTT.